This note documents a single T cell receptor (beta chain) sequence. The data were obtained in a study of blood T cell repertoires in COVID-19. Whole-study context: T cells, B-cell-depleted T cells, or PBMCs supplied cDNA or gDNA.

Some clones are missing from TCRdb's copy, which holds only in-frame ones; the method was immunoSEQ multiplex PCR. This sample has 95,000 to 150,000 clones, with 86% found just once. The CDR3 length is 16 residues. The germline CDR1 and CDR2 sequences are MNHEY and SVGEGT. Trimming took 2 bases from V and 5 from J; bases not matched to a gene: 6. The receptor comes from a middle-aged man with acute or convalescent COVID-19. The specimen sequenced was peripheral blood. The chain has TRBV6-2 or TRBV6-3 and TRBJ2-1; 10 bases are shared with TRBD1. CDR3 sequence (DNA): TGTGCCAGCAGTTACCAGGGACAGGGGCAGAACAATGAGCAGTTCTTC. Residues: CASSYQGQGQNNEQFF.